These 6 T cell receptor beta chains originate from one sample sequenced in a study of T cells after yellow fever vaccination. MiXCR, run by TCRdb on the 5' RACE reads, gives a single entry per CDR3 protein. The sample has fewer than 400,000 distinct CDR3 sequences, more than 5.5% seen once. The starting material was PBMCs, obtained 5 days after the yellow fever booster vaccination. Every receptor here comes from a man aged 30 to 39 who received the YFV17D yellow fever vaccine.

In this sample, this clonotype turned up many times. The rearrangement links TRBV27 to TRBJ1-5; D might be TRBD1 (5 bases). Looked up from germline, CDR1 is MNHEY and CDR2 is SMNVEV (reference sequence). V was trimmed by 5 bases and J by 2 bases, leaving 13 bases between them. This CDR3 region has 15 residues. CDR3 nucleotides: TGTGCCAGCAGTCTAACGGGGGTTGGCAATCAGCCCCAGCATTTT. This translates into CASSLTGVGNQPQHF.

The V call is TRBV5-1, the J call TRBJ2-7; 14 bases line up with TRBD2. Germline values: CDR1 SGHRS, CDR2 YFSETQ. With V trimmed by 4 bases and J by 3 bases, 6 bases remained unmatched. There are 16 residues in the CDR3. The DNA of the CDR3 is TGCGCCAGCAGCCCCGGGACTAGCGGGAGTCTCTACGAGCAGTACTTC. This sequence encodes CASSPGTSGSLYEQYF.

V and J are TRBV5-1 and TRBJ1-3; the match to TRBD1 covers 8 bases. The CDR3 length is 14 residues. Trimming cost V 3 bases and J 3 bases; bases outside gene matches: 2. CDR1 and CDR2 (germline): SGHRS, YFSETQ. The CDR3 sequence: CASSSGGNGNTIYF. DNA for the CDR3: TGCGCCAGCAGCTCAGGGGGCAATGGAAACACCATATATTTT. Filled out from reference TRBV5-1 and TRBJ1-3, the complete variable domain reads KAGVTQTPRYLIKTRGQQVTLSCSPISGHRSVSWYQQTPGQGLQFLFEYFSETQRNKGNFPGRFSGRQFSNSRSEMNVSTLELGDSALYLCASSSGGNGNTIYFGEGSWLTVV.

The chain recombines TRBV20-1 with TRBJ2-5; 9 nucleotides agree with TRBD2. Trimming at V came to 1 base and at J to 3 bases, leaving 6 bases not matched to a gene. Germline V gives CDR1 DFQATT, CDR2 SNEGSKA (reference sequence). CDR3 length: 15 residues. The CDR3 region has the DNA TGCAGTGCTAGAGGCCTAGCGGGACGGGAAGAGACCCAGTACTTC. Its translation is CSARGLAGREETQYF.

The table lists this clonotype with many counts. The chain joins TRBV6-2 or TRBV6-3 to TRBJ2-7; TRBD2 aligns across 13 bases. V lost 7 bases to trimming and J lost 1 base; unmatched junction nucleotides: 7. The germline gives CDR1 MNHEY, CDR2 SVGEGT. The CDR3 is 16 residues long. The CDR3 sequence: CASISTSGRPSYEQYF. The CDR3 bases are TGTGCCAGCATTTCGACTAGCGGGAGGCCTTCCTACGAGCAGTACTTC.

This chain connects TRBV20-1 to TRBJ2-1; D is perhaps TRBD2 (6 bases). The CDR3 is 13 amino acids. Trimming shortened V by 8 bases and J by 4 bases, and 15 bases separated the two germline ends. Germline-derived CDR1 and CDR2 are DFQATT and SNEGSKA (reference sequence). CDR3 bases: TGCAGTTCCTCCGGGGGACCTTACAATGAGCAGTTCTTC. Amino acid sequence: CSSSGGPYNEQFF.